The clone carrying this TCR beta chain has only a few counts. The antigen remains unidentified. Its ends do not fully match the called genes, so a read error is possible. The use of a sample-barcoded 5' primer and a J-beta primer mix characterized a second PCR of roughly 6 to 11 cycles. TCRdb analysed the 5' RACE reads with MiXCR anew, one entry per CDR3 protein. The table includes hundreds of thousands of distinct CDR3 sequences, roughly 32% detected once. Samples had at least 7 million PBMCs isolated from them. The entry originates in a study of blood T cells in healthy people across ages. The study's findings and limits: CMV status of donors was not determined, possibly confounding expanded clonotype changes.

Source material: blood. This TCR was sampled from a woman aged 80 or over in good health.

CDR3: CVSSLGQASRGEQYF. The DNA for the CDR3 is TGCGTCAGCAGCTTAGGTCAAGCCTCCCGTGGTGAGCAGTACTTC. V gene TRBV5-1 combines with J gene TRBJ2-5, with no clear D. CDR3 length: 15 residues. In germline, CDR1 is SGHRS, CDR2 YFSETQ. Together with reference TRBV5-1 and TRBJ2-5, the CDR3 gives the full variable domain: KAGVTQTPRYLIKTRGQQVTLSCSPISGHRSVSWYQQTPGQGLQFLFEYFSETQRNKGNFPGRFSGRQFSNSRSEMNVSTLELGDSALYLCVSSLGQASRGEQYFGPGTRLLVL.